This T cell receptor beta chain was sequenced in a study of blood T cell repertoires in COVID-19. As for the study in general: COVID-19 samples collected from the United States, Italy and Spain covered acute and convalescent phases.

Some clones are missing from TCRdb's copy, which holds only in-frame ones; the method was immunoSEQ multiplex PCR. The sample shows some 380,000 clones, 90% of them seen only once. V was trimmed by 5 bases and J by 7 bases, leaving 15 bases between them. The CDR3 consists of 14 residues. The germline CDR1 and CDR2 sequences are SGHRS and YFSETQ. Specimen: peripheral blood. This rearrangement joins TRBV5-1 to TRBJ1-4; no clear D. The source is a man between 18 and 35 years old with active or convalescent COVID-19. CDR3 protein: CASSRGVEGEKLFF. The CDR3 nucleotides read TGCGCCAGCAGTAGAGGAGTTGAGGGTGAAAAACTGTTTTTT. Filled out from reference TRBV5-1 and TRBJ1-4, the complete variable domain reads KAGVTQTPRYLIKTRGQQVTLSCSPISGHRSVSWYQQTPGQGLQFLFEYFSETQRNKGNFPGRFSGRQFSNSRSEMNVSTLELGDSALYLCASSRGVEGEKLFFGSGTQLSVL.